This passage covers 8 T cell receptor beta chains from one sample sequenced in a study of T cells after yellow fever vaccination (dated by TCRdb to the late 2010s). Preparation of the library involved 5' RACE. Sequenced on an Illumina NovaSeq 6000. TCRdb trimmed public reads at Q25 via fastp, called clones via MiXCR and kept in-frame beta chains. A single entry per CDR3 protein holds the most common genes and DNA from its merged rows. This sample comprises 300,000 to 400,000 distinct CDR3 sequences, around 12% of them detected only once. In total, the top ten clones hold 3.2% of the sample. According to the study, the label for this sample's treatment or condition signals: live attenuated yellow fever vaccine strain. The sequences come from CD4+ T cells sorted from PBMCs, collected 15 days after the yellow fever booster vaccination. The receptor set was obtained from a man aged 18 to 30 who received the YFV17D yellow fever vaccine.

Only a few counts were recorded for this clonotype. DNA for the CDR3: TGCGCCAGCAGCCCGAGAGCGGGAGGATTATCCTACGAGCAGTACTTC. Encoded protein: CASSPRAGGLSYEQYF. The chain has TRBV5-1 and TRBJ2-7, with 9 positions matching TRBD2. The CDR3 spans 16 residues. Looked up from germline, CDR1 is SGHRS and CDR2 is YFSETQ. The trim removed 4 bases at V and 1 base at J, leaving 9 bases unmatched.

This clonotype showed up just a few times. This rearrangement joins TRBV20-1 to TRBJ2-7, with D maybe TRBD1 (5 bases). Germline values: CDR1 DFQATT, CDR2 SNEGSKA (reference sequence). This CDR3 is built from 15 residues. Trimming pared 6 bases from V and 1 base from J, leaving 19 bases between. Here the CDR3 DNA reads TGCAGTGCCCTGTCGGACATCTTGGAGTCCTACGAGCAGTACTTC. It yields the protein CSALSDILESYEQYF.

The CDR3 region is CASSGTAHSYEQYF. In DNA form, the CDR3 reads TGTGCCAGCAGCGGGACAGCTCATTCCTACGAGCAGTACTTC. The rearrangement links TRBV9 to TRBJ2-7, with D possibly being TRBD1 (6 bases). The ends were cut back, 3 bases at V and 1 base at J, with 11 bases in the middle. Germline loops: CDR1 SGDLS, CDR2 YYNGEE. This CDR3 region has 14 residues.

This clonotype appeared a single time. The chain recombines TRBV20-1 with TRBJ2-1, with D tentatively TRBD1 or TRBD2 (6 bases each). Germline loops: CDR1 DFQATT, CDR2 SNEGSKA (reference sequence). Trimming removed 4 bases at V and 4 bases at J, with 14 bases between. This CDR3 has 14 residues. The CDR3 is CSAIGGWRYNEQFF. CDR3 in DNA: TGCAGTGCTATCGGGGGCTGGAGGTACAATGAGCAGTTCTTC.

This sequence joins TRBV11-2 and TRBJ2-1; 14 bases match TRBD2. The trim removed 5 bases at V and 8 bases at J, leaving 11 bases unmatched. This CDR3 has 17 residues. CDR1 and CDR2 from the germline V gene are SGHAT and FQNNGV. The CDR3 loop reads CASSLGTSGGLWDEQFF. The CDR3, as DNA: TGTGCCAGCAGCCTCGGGACTAGCGGGGGACTCTGGGATGAGCAGTTCTTC. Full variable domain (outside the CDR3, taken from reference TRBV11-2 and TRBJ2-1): EAGVAQSPRYKIIEKRQSVAFWCNPISGHATLYWYQQILGQGPKLLIQFQNNGVVDDSQLPKDRFSAERLKGVDSTLKIQPAKLEDSAVYLCASSLGTSGGLWDEQFFGPGTRLTVL.

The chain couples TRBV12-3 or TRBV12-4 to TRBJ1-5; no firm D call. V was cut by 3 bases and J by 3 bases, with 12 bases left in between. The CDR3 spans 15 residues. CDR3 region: CASSLGFGPNQPQHF. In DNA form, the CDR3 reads TGTGCCAGCAGTTTGGGTTTTGGCCCCAATCAGCCCCAGCATTTT.

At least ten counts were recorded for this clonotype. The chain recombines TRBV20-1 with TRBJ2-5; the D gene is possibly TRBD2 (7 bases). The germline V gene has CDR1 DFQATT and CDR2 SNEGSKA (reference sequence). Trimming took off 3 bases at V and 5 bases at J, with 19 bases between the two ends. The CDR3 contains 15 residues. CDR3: CSASPRGATWETQYF. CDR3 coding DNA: TGCAGTGCTAGTCCCCGGGGGGCTACTTGGGAGACCCAGTACTTC.

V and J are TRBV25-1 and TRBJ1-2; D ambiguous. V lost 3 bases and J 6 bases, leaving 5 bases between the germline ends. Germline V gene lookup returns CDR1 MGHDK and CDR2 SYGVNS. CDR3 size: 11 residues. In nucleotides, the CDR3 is TGTGCCAGCAGTGACTGGGATGGCTACACCTTC. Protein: CASSDWDGYTF.